This T cell receptor beta chain came from a study of T cells after yellow fever vaccination. Study context: Preparing low-cell-number fractions relied on SMART-Seq v4 Ultra Low Input. Broader study findings: Some clonotypes, a small share, were shared between CD4 and CD8 compartments. At day 0, almost all vaccine-responding clonotypes escaped detection in the sorted memory subsets.

TCRdb recomputed calls from the 5' RACE reads with MiXCR, one row per CDR3 protein. The sample carries tens of thousands of distinct CDR3 sequences, under 5.5% recorded once. This clonotype was seen at least ten times. This CDR3 region has 14 residues. Per the germline V gene, CDR1 is MNHEY and CDR2 is SMNVEV (reference sequence). Deletions cut 9 bases from V and 0 bases from J, with 12 bases between. This TCR came from a man aged 18 to 29 who received the YFV17D yellow fever vaccine. This rearrangement joins TRBV27 to TRBJ2-1; D is perhaps TRBD2 (5 bases). This material consisted of PBMCs, either bulk or a sorted T-cell subset (CD4+, CD8+, memory, or dextramer-sorted; not recorded which), taken on the day of the yellow fever booster vaccination. For the CDR3, the DNA is TGTGCCAGTTACGGACTCCACTCCTACAATGAGCAGTTCTTC. As protein: CASYGLHSYNEQFF.